One sample yielded the 18 T cell receptor beta chains listed below, sequenced in a study of CD8 T cells in ankylosing spondylitis. Using its own MiXCR run on the 5' RACE reads, TCRdb lists one record per CDR3 protein. Of under 55,000 distinct CDR3 sequences listed, 7.4% were seen once; the top ten hold over 7%. The source material was blood, either unsorted or a sorted T cell fraction (not recorded which). These receptors all come from a female donor with ankylosing spondylitis or in good health (not recorded which).

This clonotype was counted many times. The chain has TRBV5-1 and TRBJ2-7, with 7 bases matching TRBD2. Per germline, CDR1 SGHRS and CDR2 YFSETQ. This CDR3 comprises 13 residues. The V and J ends lost 4 bases and 6 bases, in that order; junction bases with no gene match: 7. CDR3 sequence (DNA): TGCGCCAGCAGCACGGGGACGGGGGGCGAGCAGTACGTC. It encodes CASSTGTGGEQYV.

In its sample, this clonotype was seen many times. The rearrangement links TRBV5-1 to TRBJ1-3; 7 bases agree with TRBD1. The germline gives CDR1 SGHRS, CDR2 YFSETQ. Trimming took 0 bases from V and 1 from J; bases not matched to a gene: 7. This CDR3 region has 17 residues. The CDR3 nucleotides are TGCGCCAGCAGCTTGGGGTCGACAGGGATGTCTGGAAACACCATATATTTT. Residues: CASSLGSTGMSGNTIYF.

Only a few counts were recorded for this clonotype. The chain has TRBV6-1 and TRBJ2-7; weak D call: TRBD2 (6 bases). The ends were cut back, 6 bases at V and 0 bases at J, with 9 bases in the middle. CDR1 is MNHNS, CDR2 SASEGT, per germline. CDR3 size: 13 residues. DNA for the CDR3: TGTGCCAGCAGGCGGGGTCTCTCCTACGAGCAGTACTTC. Encoded protein: CASRRGLSYEQYF.

There are many counts of this clonotype. The chain carries TRBV5-1 and TRBJ1-1; 7 bases fit TRBD1. This CDR3 is 14 amino acids long. The germline gives CDR1 SGHRS, CDR2 YFSETQ. The ends lost 3 bases at V and 1 base at J; junction bases unmatched: 3. CDR3 DNA sequence: TGCGCCAGCAGCTCAGGGGGGGGGAACACTGAAGCTTTCTTT. Its translation: CASSSGGGNTEAFF. Using reference TRBV5-1 and TRBJ1-1 for the parts outside the CDR3, the full variable domain is KAGVTQTPRYLIKTRGQQVTLSCSPISGHRSVSWYQQTPGQGLQFLFEYFSETQRNKGNFPGRFSGRQFSNSRSEMNVSTLELGDSALYLCASSSGGGNTEAFFGQGTRLTVV.

Ten or more counts support this clonotype. The chain combines TRBV6-5 with TRBJ2-1, with a tentative D call TRBD1 (5 bases). This CDR3 has 18 amino acids. Per germline, CDR1 MNHEY and CDR2 SVGAGI. Trimming removed 2 bases from V and 0 bases from J, with 17 bases in between. The CDR3 nucleotides read TGTGCCAGCAGTTACGCCCTCCGTAGGGGTACCTCCTACAATGAGCAGTTCTTC. Residues: CASSYALRRGTSYNEQFF.

The CDR3 DNA reads TGTGCCAGCAGTTACGGCAGGGGTTTGAACACTGAAGCTTTCTTT. It yields the protein CASSYGRGLNTEAFF. The V gene is TRBV6-5, the J gene TRBJ1-1; D is perhaps TRBD1 (6 bases). Trimming cost V 2 bases and J 0 bases, with 10 bases left between them. Germline V lookup: CDR1 MNHEY, CDR2 SVGAGI. This CDR3 has 15 residues.

This clonotype came up many times. The J gene is TRBJ1-2, the V gene TRBV6-1; no definite D call. The length of the CDR3 is 13 residues. CDR1 and CDR2 from the germline V gene are MNHNS and SASEGT. Trimming stripped 2 bases from V and 1 base from J, with 5 bases between. The chain's CDR3 is CASSEQDNYGYTF. The CDR3 DNA sequence: TGTGCCAGCAGTGAACAGGATAACTATGGCTACACCTTC.

This clonotype was recorded at least ten times. The V and J genes are TRBV4-1 and TRBJ2-5; weak D call: TRBD2 (6 bases). The germline gives CDR1 MGHRA, CDR2 YSYEKL. The CDR3 totals 17 residues. Trimming took off 1 base at V and 5 bases at J, with 20 bases between the two ends. In nucleotides, the CDR3 is TGCGCCAGCAGCCAAGCGCCGCTGGAGGGGAGCGGGGAGACCCAGTACTTC. It codes for CASSQAPLEGSGETQYF.

This clonotype was seen at least ten times. This rearrangement joins TRBV29-1 to TRBJ2-2; maybe TRBD1 (5 bases). This CDR3 spans 14 amino acids. V was clipped by 5 bases and J by 3 bases, with 13 bases between them. From germline, CDR1 is SQVTM and CDR2 ANQGSEA. The CDR3 bases are TGCAGCGTTTGGGGCAGGGCGGACACCGGGGAGCTGTTTTTT. Translating gives CSVWGRADTGELFF.

The chain combines TRBV3-1 with TRBJ2-4, with D possibly being TRBD2 (5 bases). The CDR3 sequence is 13 residues long. Looked up from germline, CDR1 is LGHDT and CDR2 is YNNKEL (reference sequence). The germline V and J ends were trimmed by 5 bases and 3 bases, with 8 bases remaining between them. CDR3 DNA: TGTGCCAGCAGCTACCGGGGCAAAAACATTCAGTACTTC. Amino acid sequence: CASSYRGKNIQYF. The full variable domain, with the rest looked up from reference TRBV3-1 and TRBJ2-4, is DTAVSQTPKYLVTQMGNDKSIKCEQNLGHDTMYWYKQDSKKFLKIMFSYNNKELIINETVPNRFSPKSPDKAHLNLHINSLELGDSAVYFCASSYRGKNIQYFGAGTRLSVL.

This clonotype has ten or more counts. The CDR3 reads CASRPPTGNNYGYTF. CDR3 nucleotides: TGTGCCAGCAGACCTCCGACAGGGAATAACTATGGCTACACCTTC. V is TRBV6-2 or TRBV6-3 and J is TRBJ1-2, with 7 bases identical to TRBD1. Trimming cost V 6 bases and J 1 base; bases outside gene matches: 8. There are 15 residues in the CDR3. CDR1 is MNHEY and CDR2 is SVGEGT in the germline V gene.

This clonotype occurred many times. V is TRBV2 and J is TRBJ2-3; D is undetermined. Germline V gene sequence: CDR1 SNHLY, CDR2 FYNNEI. The CDR3 covers 14 residues. The ends were cut back, 2 bases at V and 2 bases at J, with 8 bases in the middle. CDR3 nucleotide sequence: TGTGCCAGCAGTGAAAGAGTAGCCACAGATACGCAGTATTTT. Translation: CASSERVATDTQYF.

This clonotype was seen at least ten times. The rearrangement links TRBV20-1 to TRBJ2-2; D is unresolved. CDR1 and CDR2 (germline): DFQATT, SNEGSKA (reference sequence). This CDR3 has 13 residues. Trimming shortened V by 2 bases and J by 5 bases, and 9 bases separated the two germline ends. The CDR3 region has the DNA TGCAGTGCTAGACAGCACCCAACCGGGGAGCTGTTTTTT. It codes for CSARQHPTGELFF.

The chain couples TRBV6-1 to TRBJ1-6; D not certain. This CDR3 has 16 residues. The V and J ends lost 5 bases and 6 bases respectively, with 17 bases between them. Looked up from germline, CDR1 is MNHNS and CDR2 is SASEGT. CDR3 region: CASSFIGWTFNSPLHF. The CDR3 DNA is TGTGCCAGCAGTTTCATCGGATGGACGTTTAATTCACCCCTCCACTTT.

This clonotype has ten or more counts. This sequence joins TRBV18 and TRBJ2-7; TRBD1 agrees at 11 bases. V dropped 4 bases and J dropped 3; count of bases not matched to a gene: 2. This CDR3 is 14 amino acids long. Germline CDR1 reads KGHSH; CDR2 reads LQKENI. As DNA, the CDR3 is TGTGCCAGCTCACTGGGGACAGGGGGCTACGAGCAGTACGTC. Protein: CASSLGTGGYEQYV.

This clonotype was observed many times. The rearrangement joins TRBV5-1 to TRBJ2-1; D unclear. Germline values: CDR1 SGHRS, CDR2 YFSETQ. Trimming stripped 6 bases from V and 0 bases from J, with 10 bases between. CDR3 length equals 14 residues. This chain's CDR3 is CASIFSDSYNEQFF. The CDR3, as DNA: TGCGCCAGCATCTTTAGTGACTCCTACAATGAGCAGTTCTTC.

The rearrangement links TRBV28 to TRBJ2-2; D unresolved. Trimming took off 6 bases at V and 2 bases at J, with 13 bases between the two ends. The CDR3 has 15 amino acids. Germline V gene data show CDR1 as MDHEN and CDR2 as SYDVKM. CDR3 nucleotide sequence: TGTGCCAGCAGCCCCTTAATCGGTAACACCGGGGAGCTGTTTTTT. Residues: CASSPLIGNTGELFF.

This clonotype was observed many times. The chain has TRBV12-3 or TRBV12-4 and TRBJ2-1, with 7 bases fitting TRBD1. With 5 bases clipped from V and 8 bases from J, the junction kept 9 bases outside the gene matches. The CDR3 is made up of 14 amino acids. The CDR3 DNA reads TGTGCCAGCAGTAAACAGGGGCCTGGGGATGAGCAGTTCTTC. Its translation: CASSKQGPGDEQFF.